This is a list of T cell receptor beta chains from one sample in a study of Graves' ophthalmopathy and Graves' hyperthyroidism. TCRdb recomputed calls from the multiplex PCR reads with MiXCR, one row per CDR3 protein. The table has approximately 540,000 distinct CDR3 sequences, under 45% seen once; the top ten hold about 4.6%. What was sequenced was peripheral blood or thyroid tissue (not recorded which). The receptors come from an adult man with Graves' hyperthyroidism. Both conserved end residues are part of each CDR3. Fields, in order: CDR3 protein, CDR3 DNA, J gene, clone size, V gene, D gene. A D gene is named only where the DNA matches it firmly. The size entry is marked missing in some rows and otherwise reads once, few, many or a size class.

CSVEDPYTGELFF | TGCAGCGTTGAAGATCCCTACACCGGGGAGCTGTTTTTT | TRBJ2-2 | many | TRBV29-1 | -
CASSPRVSRSPLHF | TGTGCCAGCAGTCCCAGGGTCAGTCGTTCACCCCTCCACTTT | TRBJ1-6 | - | TRBV2 | -
CAISEADRDRPRGYTF | TGTGCCATCAGTGAGGCGGACAGGGACCGACCTCGAGGCTACACCTTC | TRBJ1-2 | many | TRBV10-3 | TRBD1
CASRPPAGDGYTF | TGTGCCAGCAGACCCCCGGCCGGGGATGGCTACACCTTC | TRBJ1-2 | many | TRBV5-8 | -
CASSHTGAGDTQYF | TGTGCCAGCAGCCACACAGGGGCCGGAGATACGCAGTATTTT | TRBJ2-3 | - | TRBV14 | TRBD1
CASSLNPAKPNTGELFF | TGCGCCAGCAGCTTAAATCCTGCGAAACCGAACACCGGGGAGCTGTTTTTT | TRBJ2-2 | few | TRBV5-1 | -
CASSQKAGEETQYF | TGTGCCAGCAGCCAGAAAGCGGGTGAGGAGACCCAGTACTTC | TRBJ2-5 | many | TRBV4-2 | -
CASTRQGTGETQHF | TGTGCCAGCACCAGACAGGGAACGGGGGAGACCCAGCATTTT | TRBJ1-5 | - | TRBV5-6 | TRBD1
CASSLVRPGAFF | TGTGCCAGCAGCTTAGTTCGGCCAGGAGCTTTCTTT | TRBJ1-1 | few | TRBV7-2 | -
CATQASGGAYEQYF | TGTGCCACCCAAGCGTCGGGGGGCGCGTACGAGCAGTACTTC | TRBJ2-7 | many | TRBV7-8 | -
CASSLATGGYTEAFF | TGTGCCAGCAGTTTGGCGACAGGGGGCTACACTGAAGCTTTCTTT | TRBJ1-1 | - | TRBV12-3/TRBV12-4 | TRBD1
CATSSSSQSSYNSPLHF | TGTGCCACCAGCAGCTCGAGTCAGAGCTCCTATAATTCACCCCTCCACTTT | TRBJ1-6 | many | TRBV15 | -
CATSRDGSYNSPLHF | TGTGCCACCAGCAGGGACGGCTCCTATAATTCACCCCTCCACTTT | TRBJ1-6 | - | TRBV15 | -
CASSPRPGGRNIQYF | TGTGCCAGCAGCCCCCGGCCGGGAGGACGGAACATTCAGTACTTC | TRBJ2-4 | few | TRBV7-2 | TRBD2
CASSLAINRDPYEQYF | TGCGCCAGCAGCTTGGCCATAAACCGAGACCCTTACGAGCAGTACTTC | TRBJ2-7 | many | TRBV5-1 | -
CATSRDLTVSYEQYF | TGTGCCACCAGCAGAGATCTCACAGTCTCCTACGAGCAGTACTTC | TRBJ2-7 | - | TRBV15 | -
CASSEGQRANEAFF | TGTGCCAGCAGCGAAGGACAGAGGGCGAATGAAGCTTTCTTT | TRBJ1-1 | many | TRBV9 | -
CASSLTGGANEKLFF | TGCGCCAGCAGCTTGACAGGGGGCGCTAATGAAAAACTGTTTTTT | TRBJ1-4 | - | TRBV5-1 | TRBD1
CSVEGTGQTYEQYF | TGCAGCGTTGAAGGGACGGGGCAGACCTACGAGCAGTACTTC | TRBJ2-7 | many | TRBV29-1 | -
CASSSGSAGYTF | TGTGCCAGCAGTTCAGGGTCGGCCGGCTACACCTTC | TRBJ1-2 | few | TRBV7-9 | -
CASSLIAGVWNEQFF | TGTGCCAGCAGCTTAATAGCGGGAGTATGGAATGAGCAGTTCTTC | TRBJ2-1 | - | TRBV7-9 | TRBD2
CASSPQDRKQYF | TGTGCCAGCAGTCCCCAGGACAGGAAGCAGTACTTC | TRBJ2-7 | many | TRBV6-5 | TRBD1
CSAKRLAGGPQNEQYF | TGCAGTGCTAAAAGACTAGCGGGGGGGCCACAGAATGAGCAGTACTTC | TRBJ2-7 | - | TRBV20-1 | TRBD2
CASSLAGRSHEQYF | TGTGCCAGCAGCTTAGCAGGGCGCAGCCACGAGCAGTACTTC | TRBJ2-7 | - | TRBV7-8 | -
CASSLETSHRIYGYTF | TGTGCCAGCAGCTTAGAGACGTCACACCGAATATATGGCTACACCTTC | TRBJ1-2 | many | TRBV7-9 | -
CSERGAAYNEQFF | TGCAGTGAGAGGGGGGCCGCCTACAATGAGCAGTTCTTC | TRBJ2-1 | - | TRBV20-1 | -
CATSDPDRKGITDTQYF | TGTGCCACCAGTGATCCCGACAGGAAAGGAATCACAGATACGCAGTATTTT | TRBJ2-3 | many | TRBV24-1 | -
CSVPSDVSGWISGANVLTF | TGCAGCGTCCCATCCGACGTAAGTGGCTGGATCTCTGGGGCCAACGTCCTGACTTTC | TRBJ2-6 | few | TRBV29-1 | -
CASSGGGGQNEKLFF | TGCGCCAGCAGCGGGGGAGGGGGCCAGAATGAAAAACTGTTTTTT | TRBJ1-4 | few | TRBV5-1 | TRBD1
CAISEGLGEFF | TGTGCCATCAGTGAGGGTCTGGGGGAGTTCTTC | TRBJ2-1 | - | TRBV10-3 | -
CASSQAGARGSWDEQYF | TGTGCCAGCAGCCAAGCTGGGGCACGGGGTTCTTGGGACGAGCAGTACTTC | TRBJ2-7 | - | TRBV3-1 | -
CASSGGGAGYGYTF | TGTGCCAGCAGTGGAGGGGGCGCAGGCTATGGCTACACCTTC | TRBJ1-2 | few | TRBV2 | TRBD1
CATSRDLSLATGELFF | TGTGCCACCAGCAGAGACTTGAGCCTAGCCACCGGGGAGCTGTTTTTT | TRBJ2-2 | few | TRBV15 | -
CASATGTGGDEAFF | TGTGCCAGCGCAACCGGGACAGGGGGCGATGAAGCTTTCTTT | TRBJ1-1 | - | TRBV7-9 | TRBD1
CASSLTSGQNYEQYF | TGTGCCAGCAGCTTAACGTCGGGACAGAACTACGAGCAGTACTTC | TRBJ2-7 | many | TRBV7-3 | TRBD1
CASSLGLWPSSTEAFF | TGCGCCAGCAGCTTGGGTTTATGGCCGTCGAGCACTGAAGCTTTCTTT | TRBJ1-1 | - | TRBV5-1 | -
CASSRTSTADTQYF | TGTGCCAGCAGCAGGACTAGCACGGCAGATACGCAGTATTTT | TRBJ2-3 | - | TRBV2 | TRBD2
CASSVGGGDNEQFF | TGTGCCAGCAGCGTAGGAGGGGGTGACAATGAGCAGTTCTTC | TRBJ2-1 | - | TRBV14 | -
CSVWDRVGGETQYF | TGCAGCGTTTGGGACAGGGTAGGAGGGGAGACCCAGTACTTC | TRBJ2-5 | once | TRBV29-1 | TRBD1
CASSPRPGTGALETQYF | TGCGCCAGCAGCCCCCGTCCCGGGACAGGGGCATTGGAGACCCAGTACTTC | TRBJ2-5 | many | TRBV5-1 | TRBD1
CASSQVFGTSAYNEQFF | TGCGCCAGCAGCCAAGTGTTTGGGACTAGCGCGTACAATGAGCAGTTCTTC | TRBJ2-1 | - | TRBV4-3 | TRBD2
CASSDPDQHF | TGTGCCAGCAGTGATCCGGACCAGCATTTT | TRBJ1-5 | - | TRBV11-2 | -
CASSQTGTNEKLFF | TGCGCCAGCAGCCAAACCGGGACGAATGAAAAACTGTTTTTT | TRBJ1-4 | - | TRBV4-1 | -
CASSLRGTGFIQPQHF | TGTGCCAGCAGCTTAAGGGGGACAGGGTTTATTCAGCCCCAGCATTTT | TRBJ1-5 | many | TRBV7-3 | TRBD1
CSARSGTSGRFDEQFF | TGCAGTGCTAGATCGGGGACTAGCGGGAGGTTTGATGAGCAGTTCTTC | TRBJ2-1 | - | TRBV20-1 | TRBD2
CASSPDRMDEQYF | TGTGCCAGCTCACCAGACAGAATGGACGAGCAGTACTTC | TRBJ2-7 | - | TRBV18 | -
CASSQSLLGVEESNQPQHF | TGCGCCAGCAGCCAATCTCTTTTGGGGGTCGAAGAATCGAATCAGCCCCAGCATTTT | TRBJ1-5 | few | TRBV4-3 | -
CASSPTSGAPETQYF | TGTGCCAGCAGCCCTACTAGCGGGGCTCCAGAGACCCAGTACTTC | TRBJ2-5 | many | TRBV2 | TRBD2
CSADLAGGTDTQYF | TGCAGTGCTGATCTAGCGGGGGGCACAGATACGCAGTACTTC | TRBJ2-5 | few | TRBV20-1 | TRBD2
CASSLASTGIDTEAFF | TGTGCCAGCAGCTTGGCGTCCACAGGAATAGACACTGAAGCTTTCTTT | TRBJ1-1 | - | TRBV7-9 | -
CASSQDWALNIEAFF | TGCGCCAGCAGCCAAGACTGGGCTTTGAACATTGAAGCTTTCTTT | TRBJ1-1 | few | TRBV4-1 | -
CATSWGLGANVLTF | TGTGCCACCAGTTGGGGGCTAGGGGCCAACGTCCTGACTTTC | TRBJ2-6 | - | TRBV24-1 | -
CASSPYRQGGLMNTEAFF | TGTGCCAGCTCACCGTATAGGCAGGGGGGTCTCATGAACACTGAAGCTTTCTTT | TRBJ1-1 | - | TRBV25-1 | TRBD1